This entry features one T cell receptor beta chain sequence. The sample comes from a study of T cells of healthy individuals. V gave up 4 bases and J gave up 1 base, with 7 bases separating them. The CDR3 runs 13 residues. The germline V gene encodes CDR1 MNHEY and CDR2 SMNVEV (reference sequence). TCRdb fed the 5' RACE reads into MiXCR, producing one record per CDR3 protein. The sample includes some 100,000 distinct CDR3 sequences, 15% to 20% of them seen just once. This chain joins TRBV27 and TRBJ1-1; D is undetermined. This clonotype originated in a human donor in good health. This CDR3 reads CASSSLGNTEAFF. The CDR3, as DNA: TGTGCCAGCAGTTCTCTAGGGAACACTGAAGCTTTCTTT.